These T cell receptor beta chains were read from a single sample in a study of regulatory T cells in long-lasting Graves disease. A single record per CDR3 protein comes from TCRdb applying MiXCR to the multiplex PCR reads. This sample carries almost 450,000 distinct CDR3 sequences, about 17% of them seen once, and the ten largest clones take roughly 10%. These same data were also listed under a study on T cells in Graves' hyperthyroidism and ophthalmopathy.

Sequencing was performed on peripheral blood mononuclear cells (PBMCs), taken at new diagnosis, from a patient treated with antithyroid drugs. These receptors were collected from a woman in her twenties or thirties with Graves disease. Each CDR3 is given with its conserved first and last residue. The D gene is left open where the match is weak. Part of the rows lack a size; the others show once, few, many or a class for expanded clones.

>TRBJ2-1|TRBV29-1|few|TRBD2
CSVDAAGEGNEQFF
TGCAGCGTTGATGCCGCGGGAGAGGGCAATGAGCAGTTCTTC
>TRBJ2-7|TRBV20-1|-|-
CSARSDYEQYF
TGCAGTGCGCGCTCCGATTACGAGCAGTACTTC
>TRBJ2-1|TRBV30|many|-
CAWSIGAASLYNEQFF
TGTGCCTGGAGCATCGGGGCCGCATCTCTATACAATGAGCAGTTCTTC
>TRBJ2-1|TRBV30|-|TRBD2
CAWSLPRTSGHNEQFF
TGTGCCTGGAGTTTACCCCGGACTAGCGGCCACAATGAGCAGTTCTTC
>TRBJ2-5|TRBV19|-|-
CASSITGTQETQYF
TGTGCCAGTAGTATAACGGGGACACAAGAGACCCAGTACTTC
>TRBJ2-1|TRBV5-1|-|TRBD2
CASSLQVLAGESSYNEQFF
TGCGCCAGCAGCTTGCAGGTACTAGCGGGAGAGAGCTCCTACAATGAGCAGTTCTTC
>TRBJ2-1|TRBV5-1|-|TRBD2
CASSWTSGGGNEQFF
TGCGCCAGCAGCTGGACTAGCGGAGGGGGCAATGAGCAGTTCTTC
>TRBJ1-3|TRBV10-3|many|TRBD1
CAITPGQGGNTIYF
TGTGCCATCACTCCGGGACAGGGAGGAAACACCATATATTTT
>TRBJ1-3|TRBV6-5|few|TRBD1
CASSYSLQGSGNTIYF
TGTGCCAGCAGTTACTCTCTACAGGGGTCTGGAAACACCATATATTTT
>TRBJ2-1|TRBV27|-|-
CASSVANGQFF
TGTGCCAGCAGCGTTGCCAATGGGCAGTTCTTC
>TRBJ2-1|TRBV6-5|few|TRBD2
CASSYMAGEITNEQFF
TGTGCCAGCAGTTACATGGCGGGAGAGATAACGAATGAGCAGTTCTTC
>TRBJ2-1|TRBV29-1|-|-
CSVYYNEQFF
TGCAGCGTATACTACAATGAGCAGTTCTTC
>TRBJ1-2|TRBV3-1|many|-
CASSQGEGYYTF
TGTGCCAGCAGCCAAGGGGAGGGGTACTACACCTTC
>TRBJ1-5|TRBV10-3|many|-
CAISEGTRDQPQHF
TGTGCCATCAGTGAAGGGACCAGAGATCAGCCCCAGCATTTT
>TRBJ2-1|TRBV20-1|-|-
CSARDLWQGGSSEQFF
TGCAGTGCTAGAGATCTCTGGCAGGGGGGGAGTAGTGAGCAGTTCTTC
>TRBJ2-2|TRBV9|-|-
CASRQGAADTGELFF
TGTGCCAGCAGACAGGGCGCGGCGGACACCGGGGAGCTGTTTTTT
>TRBJ2-7|TRBV6-5|many|-
CASSYLGQHYEQYF
TGTGCCAGCAGTTACTTGGGACAACACTACGAGCAGTACTTC
>TRBJ2-1|TRBV9|many|-
CASSDPPAETVIYNEQFF
TGTGCCAGCAGCGACCCCCCGGCCGAGACAGTGATATACAATGAGCAGTTCTTC
>TRBJ2-2|TRBV7-6|many|TRBD1
CASSHRDRGLKPNTGELFF
TGTGCCAGCAGCCACCGAGACAGGGGGCTAAAGCCGAACACCGGGGAGCTGTTTTTT
>TRBJ2-1|TRBV6-1|-|-
CASRTSGMHYNEQFF
TGTGCCAGCAGGACCTCAGGGATGCACTACAATGAGCAGTTCTTC
>TRBJ1-2|TRBV28|many|-
CASSLRGEDYGYTF
TGTGCCAGCAGTTTAAGAGGGGAGGACTATGGCTACACCTTC
>TRBJ1-3|TRBV7-8|-|-
CASSFPRNTIYF
TGTGCCAGCAGCTTCCCAAGGAACACCATATATTTT
>TRBJ2-1|TRBV3-1|many|TRBD1
CASSQGDRRSASSYNEQFF
TGTGCCAGCAGCCAAGGGGACAGGAGGTCTGCTAGCTCCTACAATGAGCAGTTCTTC
>TRBJ2-7|TRBV20-1|many|TRBD1
CSARSRDRVYEQYF
TGCAGTGCTAGATCTAGGGACAGAGTCTACGAGCAGTACTTC
>TRBJ2-5|TRBV12-3/TRBV12-4|many|TRBD2
CASSVGTSGRPQETQYF
TGTGCCAGCAGCGTTGGGACTAGCGGGAGGCCACAAGAGACCCAGTACTTC
>TRBJ2-2|TRBV6-1|many|TRBD1
CASSSGTGALMGTGELFF
TGTGCCAGCAGCTCCGGGACAGGGGCCTTAATGGGCACCGGGGAGCTGTTTTTT
>TRBJ2-1|TRBV20-1|many|-
CSARQLSGVYNEQFF
TGCAGTGCTAGGCAGTTGTCCGGTGTCTACAATGAGCAGTTCTTC
>TRBJ1-1|TRBV2|many|-
CASSEVKAYTEAFF
TGTGCCAGCAGTGAGGTCAAAGCGTACACTGAAGCTTTCTTT
>TRBJ1-2|TRBV7-2|many|-
CASRSSGTLYGYTF
TGTGCCAGCAGGTCCTCCGGGACACTTTATGGCTACACCTTC
>TRBJ2-1|TRBV3-1|many|-
CASSQGSHEQFF
TGTGCCAGCAGCCAAGGTTCGCATGAGCAGTTCTTC
>TRBJ1-1|TRBV28|many|-
CASSRIANTEAFF
TGTGCCAGCAGCCGAATCGCGAACACTGAAGCTTTCTTT
>TRBJ2-7|TRBV4-2|few|-
CASSPGAGRGHYEQYF
TGTGCCAGCAGCCCGGGGGCGGGTAGGGGCCACTACGAGCAGTACTTC
>TRBJ1-1|TRBV29-1|-|-
CSVEDANTEAFF
TGCAGCGTTGAAGACGCCAACACTGAAGCTTTCTTT
>TRBJ2-7|TRBV3-1|many|TRBD2
CASSQGTRLGGLLAGGEQYF
TGTGCCAGCAGCCAAGGGACCCGGTTGGGGGGGCTGCTAGCGGGAGGCGAGCAGTACTTC
>TRBJ2-7|TRBV20-1|-|TRBD2
CSAFQTSGSLHEQYF
TGCAGTGCTTTCCAGACTAGCGGGAGCCTCCACGAGCAGTACTTC
>TRBJ2-7|TRBV27|-|-
CASGPDEQYF
TGTGCCAGCGGGCCCGACGAGCAGTACTTC
>TRBJ2-7|TRBV20-1|many|-
CSARADDRSAYEQYF
TGCAGTGCTAGAGCGGACGACAGGTCAGCCTACGAGCAGTACTTC
>TRBJ2-5|TRBV24-1|-|TRBD2
CATSDAASGRAKETQYF
TGTGCCACCAGTGATGCGGCTAGCGGGAGGGCCAAAGAGACCCAGTACTTC
>TRBJ2-1|TRBV12-3/TRBV12-4|many|-
CASRPSGRSYNEQFF
TGTGCCAGCAGACCGAGCGGACGCTCCTACAATGAGCAGTTCTTC
>TRBJ2-7|TRBV2|few|TRBD2
CASGGLAASYEQYF
TGTGCCAGCGGGGGACTAGCGGCCTCCTACGAGCAGTACTTC
>TRBJ2-7|TRBV11-2|many|-
CASSSVSGYEQYF
TGTGCCAGCAGCTCGGTTAGCGGCTACGAGCAGTACTTC
>TRBJ2-5|TRBV20-1|many|-
CSAPDQHPETQYF
TGCAGTGCTCCGGACCAGCATCCTGAGACCCAGTACTTC
>TRBJ2-4|TRBV11-2|few|TRBD1
CASSSTGFKNIQYF
TGTGCCAGCAGCTCGACAGGGTTCAAAAACATTCAGTACTTC
>TRBJ2-1|TRBV27|few|-
CASSNRGGTYNEQFF
TGTGCCAGCAGTAATCGAGGGGGGACCTACAATGAGCAGTTCTTC
>TRBJ2-3|TRBV6-2/TRBV6-3|-|TRBD2
CASREGLSTDTQYF
TGTGCCAGCCGAGAGGGACTATCCACAGATACGCAGTATTTT